This section outlines one T cell receptor beta chain sequence together with its context. The data originate from a study of blood T cell repertoires in COVID-19. The CDR3 is made up of 16 amino acids. Germline CDR1 and CDR2: SGHTA and FQGTGA. V was clipped by 5 bases and J by 1 base, with 17 bases between them. Methods used by the authors: It was from reference gene primer amplification that nucleated cell counts were estimated. Clones were sequenced by immunoSEQ multiplex PCR, and TCRdb holds only the in-frame ones, with some missing. V and J calls and clone size are those listed in that table; D and trimming were worked out from the DNA. Here the sample spans about 330,000 clones, 70% to 90% being singletons.

The sequencing input was PBMCs or T cells enriched from blood (not recorded which). This clonotype originated in a woman in her 30s who had recovered from COVID-19. The chain is built from TRBV7-3 and TRBJ2-5, with D tentatively TRBD1 (5 bases). The DNA for the CDR3 is TGTGCCAGCAGCAAGGGGCTGGGTGTCTCCCAAGAGACCCAGTACTTC. Residues: CASSKGLGVSQETQYF.